Below, 13 T cell receptor beta chains from the same sample are listed, as sequenced in a study of blood T cells in healthy people across ages. The authors ran a second PCR of roughly 6 to 11 cycles using a sample-barcoded 5' primer and a J-beta primer mix. From the 5' RACE reads, TCRdb called clonotypes with MiXCR, one entry per CDR3 protein. In the table there are about a million distinct CDR3 sequences, about 53% of which are singletons. Sequencing input: blood. The receptors here all came from an older woman in good health.

The V call is TRBV28, the J call TRBJ2-3, with 8 bases identical to TRBD2. Trimming at V came to 6 bases and at J to 5 bases, leaving 16 bases not matched to a gene. This CDR3 is built from 17 residues. Germline V gene data show CDR1 as MDHEN and CDR2 as SYDVKM. The CDR3 bases are TGTGCCAGCAGGAACGTCGGAGCGGGAGAAGTAAGAGATACGCAGTATTTT. This gives the protein CASRNVGAGEVRDTQYF.

The chain is built from TRBV6-6 and TRBJ2-3, with TRBD2 matching over 7 bases. From germline, CDR1 is MNHNY and CDR2 SVGAGI (reference sequence). V trimming: 8 bases; J trimming: 4 bases; junction bases outside the gene matches: 6. There are 13 residues in the CDR3. The CDR3 DNA is TGTGCCAGCTGGCCTAGCGGCGCAGATACGCAGTATTTT. This translates into CASWPSGADTQYF.

This clonotype was detected a few times. The rearrangement joins TRBV6-6 to TRBJ1-5; 7 nucleotides align to TRBD1. The CDR3 runs 14 residues. Germline CDR1 and CDR2: MNHNY and SVGAGI (reference sequence). J lost 11 bases, V lost 2 bases, and 9 bases had no gene match. The DNA of the CDR3 is TGTGCCAGCAGTTACCCTGAAGGAGGGGGCACCCAGCATTTT. Translated: CASSYPEGGGTQHF.

CDR3 protein: CSVKLAEANEQYF. The DNA for the CDR3 is TGCAGCGTAAAACTAGCGGAGGCCAATGAGCAGTACTTC. This chain uses TRBV29-1 with TRBJ2-5, with 8 bases fitting TRBD2. After removal of 6 bases from V and 11 bases from J, the junction contained 14 bases not matched to a gene. CDR3 length: 13 residues. Germline CDR1 SQVTM, CDR2 ANQGSEA.

Remarks on this clonotype: This likely comes from a read error, as the CDR3 has no conserved phenylalanine or tryptophan at its end. J is TRBJ2-5 and V is TRBV28; 7 bases match TRBD1. Germline values: CDR1 MDHEN, CDR2 SYDVKM. CDR3 length: 13 amino acids. Trimming took 4 bases from V and 1 from J; bases not matched to a gene: 0. The CDR3 DNA reads TGTGCCAGCAGTTCAGGGGGCCAAGAGACCCAGTACCTC. It yields the protein CASSSGGQETQYL.

This chain connects TRBV28 to TRBJ2-5; perhaps TRBD2 as D (6 bases). The J call may be faulty, since TRBJ2-7 better matches the DNA end. Germline V gives CDR1 MDHEN, CDR2 SYDVKM. The CDR3 has 17 residues. CDR3 nucleotides: TGTGCCAGCACCCACCCCGGCGGGGCCTTGATCTCCTACGAGCAGTACTTC. It yields the protein CASTHPGGALISYEQYF.

The chain has TRBV20-1 and TRBJ1-1; perhaps TRBD1 as D (5 bases). CDR1 and CDR2 (germline): DFQATT, SNEGSKA (reference sequence). Trimming cost V 7 bases and J 1 base, with 13 bases left between them. The CDR3 runs 13 residues. CDR3 loop: CSVKGSGNTEAFF. The CDR3, as DNA: TGCAGTGTTAAGGGGTCGGGGAACACTGAAGCTTTCTTT.

On this clonotype: Because the CDR3's place on the DNA is in doubt, the DNA is left out and the CDR3 is given as listed by TCRdb. This chain joins TRBV29-1 and TRBJ2-1; the tabulated D call, TRBD2, remains unverified against the DNA. The CDR3 has 15 residues if both end residues are counted. CDR1 and CDR2 (germline): SQVTM, ANQGSEA. CDR3 loop: CSVAIGASGRVVEFF.

This clonotype was seen more than once but under ten times. The chain carries TRBV2 and TRBJ1-2, with 7 bases matching TRBD1. J gave up 7 bases and V 6 bases, and 26 bases lay outside the gene matches. The CDR3 runs to 19 residues. From germline, CDR1 is SNHLY and CDR2 FYNNEI. The CDR3 coding sequence is TGTGCCAGCAGGTTGTTGCCTGGGGCAGGGGGATTTATGATGAGTGGCTACACCTTC. Translated, it gives CASRLLPGAGGFMMSGYTF.

The V call is TRBV7-3, the J call TRBJ2-1; a possible D gene is TRBD1 (7 bases). There are 15 residues in the CDR3. V dropped 4 bases and J dropped 4 bases, with 14 bases sitting between them. CDR1 is SGHTA, CDR2 FQGTGA, per germline. The CDR3 region is CASSSQGGGYNEQFF. The CDR3 DNA follows: TGTGCCAGCAGCTCTCAGGGGGGCGGATACAATGAGCAGTTCTTC.

This chain joins TRBV5-1 and TRBJ2-5; a weak D match, TRBD1 (5 bases). Germline CDR1 is SGHRS and CDR2 is YFSETQ. This CDR3 contains 15 residues. V lost 2 bases and J 2 bases, leaving 13 bases between the germline ends. In nucleotides, the CDR3 is TGCGCCAGCAGCTTTTGGTCACAGGCTCAAGAGACCCAGTACTTC. Protein sequence: CASSFWSQAQETQYF.

This sequence joins TRBV5-1 and TRBJ2-3; D is undetermined. This CDR3 region has 13 residues. Per germline, CDR1 SGHRS and CDR2 YFSETQ. V was shortened by 7 bases and J by 1 base, with 10 bases between the two germline ends. The CDR3 loop is CASQSQGTDTQYF. CDR3 in DNA: TGCGCCAGCCAGTCACAAGGCACAGATACGCAGTATTTT.

This clonotype was recorded a few times. V and J are TRBV29-1 and TRBJ1-1, with 7 bases lining up with TRBD1. After removal of 6 bases from V and 3 bases from J, the junction contained 10 bases not matched to a gene. Germline CDR1 and CDR2: SQVTM and ANQGSEA. The CDR3 spans 14 residues. CDR3 loop: CSVGLTGRHTEAFF. In nucleotides, the CDR3 is TGCAGCGTAGGGCTGACAGGGAGGCACACTGAAGCTTTCTTT.